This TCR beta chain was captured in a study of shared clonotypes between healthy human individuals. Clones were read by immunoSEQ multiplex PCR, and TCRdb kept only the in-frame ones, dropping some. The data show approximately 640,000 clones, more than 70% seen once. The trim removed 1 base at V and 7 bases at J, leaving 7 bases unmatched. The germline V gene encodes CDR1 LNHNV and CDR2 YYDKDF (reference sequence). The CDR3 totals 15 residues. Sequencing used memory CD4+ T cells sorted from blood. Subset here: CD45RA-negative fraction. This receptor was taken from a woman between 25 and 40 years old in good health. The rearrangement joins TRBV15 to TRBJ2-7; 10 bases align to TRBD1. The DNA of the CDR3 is TGTGCCACCAGCAGAGCCGGGACAGGGGCGCGGGAGCAGTACTTC. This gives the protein CATSRAGTGAREQYF.